This T cell receptor (beta chain) came from a study of blood T cell repertoires in COVID-19 (dated by TCRdb to 2018 to 2021). General notes on the study: Collaborator samples came from the United States, Italy and Spain and covered acute and convalescent phases of COVID-19. The prospective study material was composed of cDNA or gDNA derived from T cells, B-cell-depleted T cells, or PBMCs. Deeply sampled blood TCRbeta repertoires from subjects exposed to, actively infected with, or recovered from COVID-19 were included in the dataset. The repertoires were released in a freely available public database meant as a resource for research on the immune response to SARS-CoV-2. The samples were drawn from two sources: the first 160 participants of the ongoing ImmuneRACE study, and 1,254 subjects contributed by 6 global collaborators. The sample metadata nearly always contained a de-identified subject ID, COVID-19 status, age in years and sex. Where available, HLA class I and class II types were taken from metadata supplied by the sample provider and were not determined by assay-based typing. Results the study describes overall, beyond this receptor: Clinical and demographic metadata were provided uncurated, with the amount varying by source and participant.

Trimming removed 5 bases from V and 7 bases from J; the gene matches leave 4 bases unexplained. Counted from cysteine to phenylalanine, this CDR3 has 12 amino acids. CDR3 DNA is the only sequence kept; it has 36 bases, read in frame from the first base. Taken from the germline V gene (reference sequence), the CDR1 and CDR2 loops are SEHNR and FQNEAQ. Collaborating institutions collected whole blood in K2EDTA tubes following their own protocols. For TCRbeta analysis, collaborators shipped samples as frozen whole blood, isolated PBMCs, or DNA extracted from either of those sample types. About this clone: It has no known antigen specificity. One base away there is no much larger clone; base qualities are not given.

TCRbeta CDR3 regions were amplified from genomic DNA by means of the immunoSEQ Assay, a bias-controlled multiplex PCR. On the authors' methods: Nucleated cell counts per sample were estimated from amplification of reference gene primers within the assay. To quantify the absolute abundance of each unique TCRbeta CDR3 rearrangement, sequence reads were collapsed and filtered. Productive Simpson clonality was computed per sample as the square root of Simpson's diversity index over productive rearrangements. TCRdb holds this immuneACCESS table with in-frame rearrangements only. Some clones are missing; in checked studies, unresolved V genes explain under half, and the rest has no known cause. D and trimming were read from the DNA, whereas the V and J calls and clone size are those reported in that table. The sample table shows 10,000 to 15,000 clones, and roughly 85% are seen once. 25% to 35% of the sample rests with the top ten.

What was sequenced was peripheral blood. The TCR comes from a human donor in a cohort sampled during active COVID-19. In this chain, TRBV7-9 is recombined with TRBJ1-1, and TRBD1 matches 7 of the central bases. CDR3 protein: CASSGRDSEAFF. DNA sequence: TGTGCCAGCAGCGGCCGGGACAGTGAAGCTTTCTTT.